This record looks at one T cell receptor (beta chain) sequence and its context. Its specificity is not known. Time point indicated: cycle 4 day 1 (C4D1), after five to seven weeks of nivolumab. There was relapse after autologous stem cell transplantation in every patient, and there was variation in brentuximab vedotin exposure. Responses achieved at best were complete response, partial response or progressive disease. TCRdb's table, derived via immunoSEQ multiplex PCR, lists solely in-frame clones and lacks some. Altogether about 60,000 clones are present, about 90% being singletons, with the ten largest covering about 9.3%. The source of the sample is a study of PD-1 blockade in classical Hodgkin lymphoma. Study overall: Patients were given intravenous nivolumab, 3 mg/kg, every 2 weeks.

Study outcomes and limitations: At baseline, newly diagnosed patients reportedly showed less TCR diversity than healthy donors.

The CDR3 spans 14 residues. Germline lookup yields CDR1 SGHRS and CDR2 YFSETQ. V was pared by 4 bases and J by 3 bases, with 10 bases between. The V gene is TRBV5-1, the J gene TRBJ1-4; D may be TRBD1 (6 bases). This TCR came from a human donor with classical Hodgkin lymphoma. The input for sequencing was peripheral blood mononuclear cells (PBMCs), taken before the fourth cycle of nivolumab. In DNA form, the CDR3 reads TGCGCCAGCAGCCCAGGGGTCCCTAATGAAAAACTGTTTTTT. It yields the protein CASSPGVPNEKLFF.